This T cell receptor (beta chain) came from a study of a mutant IDH1 vaccine in newly diagnosed glioma (dated by TCRdb to the early 2020s). For the wider study: Across visits V03 through V10, patients got a total of eight vaccinations, given in weeks 1, 3, 5, 7, 11, 15, 19 and 23. Vaccination started 4-6 weeks after radiotherapy alone, or was given together with temozolomide cycles in the groups whose treatment included chemotherapy. Of the roughly 32 patients who were treated, about 62% were male and approximately 40% were female, and the mean age was around 43 years. Before enrollment, most patients had been given radiochemotherapy with temozolomide as standard therapy, while the rest had received either radiotherapy alone or temozolomide alone. Six visits were used for peripheral blood collection: V03 (baseline), V05, V07, V10, V12 and V13. Longitudinal TCRB deep sequencing was performed for 20 to 30 treated patients wherever samples were available for exploratory analyses. The paper as a whole reports these results and caveats: The authors noted that analyses of patient blood samples could not be reproduced because of sample limitations. Across multiple MHC alleles, vaccine-induced immune responses were seen in 90% to 95% of patients. Pseudoprogression appeared unrelated to alterations in the top peripheral T cell clonotypes detected by TCRB sequencing. PBMC samples for TCRB deep sequencing were selected based on availability.

Reading from cysteine to phenylalanine, the CDR3 counts 13 amino acids. The read is trimmed to its CDR3 DNA, 39 bases read in frame from base 1. The trim is 0 bases for V and 4 bases for J, with a gap of 8 bases between the germline ends. Per the germline V gene (reference sequence), GTSNPN is the CDR1 and SVGIG is the CDR2. Library construction relied on the immunoSEQ multiplex PCR assay. Rearranged TCR beta chain sequences were amplified using the hsTCRB Kit according to the manufacturer's protocol. Sequencing of TCRB libraries was carried out on an Illumina MiSeq. In the original analysis: Demultiplexing, trimming and gene mapping were performed with the kit vendor's proprietary platform. The source is immuneACCESS, and TCRdb retained only in-frame sequences with V and J called. Part of the clones is not carried over; for the studies checked, unresolved V genes explain less than half of this, and the remainder is unexplained. D and trimming were read from the DNA, whereas the V and J calls and clone size are those reported in that table. The sample profile shows some 60,000 clones; 84% of them were found once. 3% to 4% of the sample lies in the top ten.

Details on this clone: Its antigen has not been determined. Base qualities are not provided; no much larger clone lies one nucleotide away.

The sample's time point label is to be understood as: week 11, during vaccination. Each vaccine dose, consisting of 300 ug of a 20-mer mutant IDH1 peptide in Montanide, was administered subcutaneously with topical imiquimod. All donors had newly diagnosed IDH1-mutant astrocytomas of WHO grade 3 or 4 that showed loss of nuclear ATRX. The samples were drawn from NOA16, a multicentre, single-arm, open-label phase I trial in Germany that tested a mutant IDH1 peptide vaccine in humans for the first time. Genomic DNA for TCRB sequencing was extracted from EDTA blood using the DNeasy Blood and Tissue Kit.

The receptor's source is a man in his thirties or forties with glioma. This chain is built from TRBV30 and TRBJ2-3; TRBD2 is perhaps the D gene, given 6 matching bases. The sample was PBMCs, taken from a glioma patient whose treatment included an IDH1 peptide vaccine. The nucleotide sequence reads as follows: TGTGCCTGGAGTGTAGGAGGGTCAGATACGCAGTATTTT. Translated, this gives CAWSVGGSDTQYF.